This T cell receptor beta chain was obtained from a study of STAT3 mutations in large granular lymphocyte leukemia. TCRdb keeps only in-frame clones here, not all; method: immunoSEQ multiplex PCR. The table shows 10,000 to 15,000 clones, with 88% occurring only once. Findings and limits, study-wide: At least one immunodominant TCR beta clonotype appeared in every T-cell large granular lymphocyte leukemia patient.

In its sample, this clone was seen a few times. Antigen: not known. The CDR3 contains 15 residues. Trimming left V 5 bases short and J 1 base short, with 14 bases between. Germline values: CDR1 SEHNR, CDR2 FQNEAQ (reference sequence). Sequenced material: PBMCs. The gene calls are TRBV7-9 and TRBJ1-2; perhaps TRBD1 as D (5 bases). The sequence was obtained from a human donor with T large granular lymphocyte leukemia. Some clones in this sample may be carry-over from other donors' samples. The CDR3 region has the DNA TGTGCCAGCAGCGCCGGGACGGATTTTAACTATGGCTACACCTTC. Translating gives CASSAGTDFNYGYTF.